The rows below give T cell receptor beta chains drawn from one sample of a study of T cells in Graves' hyperthyroidism and ophthalmopathy. TCRdb processed the multiplex PCR reads anew with MiXCR; each CDR3 protein has one entry. Of over 250,000 distinct CDR3 sequences in the sample, roughly 13% were seen once. Material for sequencing was blood. Receptor source: a woman between 35 and 50 years old with Graves' ophthalmopathy. The CDR3 runs from the conserved cysteine through the conserved F or W. The order of the fields is CDR3 DNA, CDR3 protein, D gene, clone size, V gene, J gene. A D gene is named only where the DNA matches it firmly. Only some rows state a clone size, as once, few, many or a class for expanded clones.

TGTGCCAGCAGTTTGAAGGGCAGCTCACCCCTCCACTTT	CASSLKGSSPLHF	.	many	TRBV12-3/TRBV12-4	TRBJ1-6
TGTGCCAGCAGTTCGGACGGGAGGGGGGGGGTTCAAGAGACCCAGTACTTC	CASSSDGRGGVQETQYF	TRBD2	.	TRBV2	TRBJ2-5
TGTGCCAGCTCCCAAAAACAGGGAGGCAACACTGAAGCTTTCTTT	CASSQKQGGNTEAFF	.	.	TRBV18	TRBJ1-1
TGTGCCAGCAAGGCCACCCCCCGCCTTAATGAGCAGTTCTTC	CASKATPRLNEQFF	.	many	TRBV27	TRBJ2-1
TGCGCCAGCAGCCAAGTCAGAGCGGGGGGCATCTCATCCTACGAGCAGTACTTC	CASSQVRAGGISSYEQYF	TRBD2	few	TRBV4-1	TRBJ2-7
TGCAGTGCTAGAGGACAACAGGGGGATAATGAAAAACTGTTTTTT	CSARGQQGDNEKLFF	TRBD1	few	TRBV20-1	TRBJ1-4
TGTGCCAGCAGTCCCGGGACTAGCGGGAGGGTATCGCGTGGAGATACGCAGTATTTT	CASSPGTSGRVSRGDTQYF	TRBD2	many	TRBV11-2	TRBJ2-3
TGTGCCAGCAGTTCCCCCACGTGGGGTACAGTTGACTATGGCTACACCTTC	CASSSPTWGTVDYGYTF	.	many	TRBV28	TRBJ1-2
TGTGCCAGCAGTGAATTACAGGGTATGACTGAAGCTTTCTTT	CASSELQGMTEAFF	.	many	TRBV6-1	TRBJ1-1
TGTGCCAGCAGACCCGGAGGGTCGGGTGGCGAGCAGTACTTC	CASRPGGSGGEQYF	.	few	TRBV7-6	TRBJ2-7
TGTGCCACCAGCACCCCCCCCGGGGATACGCAGTATTTT	CATSTPPGDTQYF	.	many	TRBV15	TRBJ2-3
TGCAGTGCTGAACCAGGGTCAACAGATACGCAGTATTTT	CSAEPGSTDTQYF	.	many	TRBV20-1	TRBJ2-3
TGCGCCAGCAGCTTTGAAGGTGGAGGAAACACCATATATTTT	CASSFEGGGNTIYF	.	.	TRBV5-1	TRBJ1-3
TGCGCCAGCAGCCCCAGGGAGGGGGCTCAGCCCCAGCATTTT	CASSPREGAQPQHF	TRBD1	few	TRBV5-1	TRBJ1-5